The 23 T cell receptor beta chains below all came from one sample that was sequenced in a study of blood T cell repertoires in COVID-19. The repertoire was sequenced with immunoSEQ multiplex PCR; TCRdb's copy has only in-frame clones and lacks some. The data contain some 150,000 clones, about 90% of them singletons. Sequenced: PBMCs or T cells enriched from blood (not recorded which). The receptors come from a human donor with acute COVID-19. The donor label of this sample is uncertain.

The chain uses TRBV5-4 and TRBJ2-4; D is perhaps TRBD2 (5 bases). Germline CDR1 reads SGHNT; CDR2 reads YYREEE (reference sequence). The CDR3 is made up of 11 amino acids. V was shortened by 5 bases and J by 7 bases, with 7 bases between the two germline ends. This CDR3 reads CASRLGNIQYF. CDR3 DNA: TGTGCCAGCAGACTAGGGAACATTCAGTACTTC.

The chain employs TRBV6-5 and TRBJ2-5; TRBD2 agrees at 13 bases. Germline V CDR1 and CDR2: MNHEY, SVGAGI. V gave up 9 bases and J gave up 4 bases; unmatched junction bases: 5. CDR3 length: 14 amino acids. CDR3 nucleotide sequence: TGTGCCAGTGGACTAGCGGGGGTCGGAGAGACCCAGTACTTC. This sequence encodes CASGLAGVGETQYF.

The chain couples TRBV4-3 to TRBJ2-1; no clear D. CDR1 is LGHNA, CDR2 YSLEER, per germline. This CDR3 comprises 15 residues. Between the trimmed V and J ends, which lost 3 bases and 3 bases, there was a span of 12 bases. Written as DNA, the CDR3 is TGCGCCAGCAGCCAGATATACAGTGGCTACAATGAGCAGTTCTTC. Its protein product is CASSQIYSGYNEQFF.

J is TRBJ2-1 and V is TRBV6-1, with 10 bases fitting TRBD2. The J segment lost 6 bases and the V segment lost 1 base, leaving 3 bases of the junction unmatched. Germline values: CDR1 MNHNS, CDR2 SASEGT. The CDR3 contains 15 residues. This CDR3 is CASSEGSGGSNEQFF. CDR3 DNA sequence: TGTGCCAGCAGTGAAGGTAGCGGGGGGAGCAATGAGCAGTTCTTC.

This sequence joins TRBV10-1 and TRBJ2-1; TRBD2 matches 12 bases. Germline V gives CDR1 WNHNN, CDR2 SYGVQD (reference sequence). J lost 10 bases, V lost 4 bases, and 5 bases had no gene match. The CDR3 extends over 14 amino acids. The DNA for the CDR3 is TGCGCCAGCAGTGGACCTAGCGGGGGGGGCGAGCAGTTCTTC. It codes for CASSGPSGGGEQFF.

The CDR3 coding sequence is TGCGCCAGCAGCCTTGGGCCGGACAGGGGGATCTACACTGAAGCTTTCTTT. Protein product: CASSLGPDRGIYTEAFF. The chain couples TRBV5-1 to TRBJ1-1; TRBD1 agrees at 10 bases. Per the germline V gene, CDR1 is SGHRS and CDR2 is YFSETQ. The CDR3 has 17 residues. Losses at the gene ends were 4 bases for V and 3 bases for J; bases not matched to a gene: 12.

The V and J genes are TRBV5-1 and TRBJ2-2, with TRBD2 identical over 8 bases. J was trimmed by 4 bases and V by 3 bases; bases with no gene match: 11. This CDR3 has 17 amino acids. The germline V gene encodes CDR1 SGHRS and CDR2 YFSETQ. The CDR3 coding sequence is TGCGCCAGCAGCTCCCAACGGGGGGGGCCCACCACCGGGGAGCTGTTTTTT. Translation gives CASSSQRGGPTTGELFF.

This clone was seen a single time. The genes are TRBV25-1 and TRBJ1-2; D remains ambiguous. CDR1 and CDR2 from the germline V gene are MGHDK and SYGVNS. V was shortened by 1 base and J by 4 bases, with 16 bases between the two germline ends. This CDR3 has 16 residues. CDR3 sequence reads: CASSEFSGGGGYGYTF. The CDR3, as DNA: TGTGCCAGCAGTGAATTCTCCGGTGGAGGAGGCTATGGCTACACCTTC.

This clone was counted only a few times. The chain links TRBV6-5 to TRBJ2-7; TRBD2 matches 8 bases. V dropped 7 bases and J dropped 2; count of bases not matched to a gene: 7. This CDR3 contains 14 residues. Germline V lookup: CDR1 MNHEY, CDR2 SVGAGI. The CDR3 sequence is CASTQSGGAYEQYF. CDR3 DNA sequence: TGTGCCAGCACTCAGTCCGGGGGGGCCTACGAGCAGTACTTC.

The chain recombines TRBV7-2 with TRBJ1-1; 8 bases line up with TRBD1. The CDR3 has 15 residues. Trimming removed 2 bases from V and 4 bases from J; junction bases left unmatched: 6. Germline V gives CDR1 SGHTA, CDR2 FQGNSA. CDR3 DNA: TGTGCCAGCAGCTTATACCAGGGGGCTGGCACTGAAGCTTTCTTT. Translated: CASSLYQGAGTEAFF.

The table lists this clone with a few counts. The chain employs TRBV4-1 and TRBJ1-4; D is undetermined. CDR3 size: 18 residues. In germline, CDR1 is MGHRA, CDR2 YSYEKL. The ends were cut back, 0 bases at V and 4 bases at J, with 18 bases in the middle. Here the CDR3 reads CASSQDHRTGEGNEKLFF. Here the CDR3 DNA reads TGCGCCAGCAGCCAAGATCATAGAACGGGAGAGGGTAATGAAAAACTGTTTTTT.

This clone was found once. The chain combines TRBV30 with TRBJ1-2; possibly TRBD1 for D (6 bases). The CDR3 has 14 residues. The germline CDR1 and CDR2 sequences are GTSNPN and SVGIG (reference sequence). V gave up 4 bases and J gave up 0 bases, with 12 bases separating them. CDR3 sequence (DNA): TGTGCCTGGACCAGGGGAGGGGCTAACTATGGCTACACCTTC. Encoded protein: CAWTRGGANYGYTF.

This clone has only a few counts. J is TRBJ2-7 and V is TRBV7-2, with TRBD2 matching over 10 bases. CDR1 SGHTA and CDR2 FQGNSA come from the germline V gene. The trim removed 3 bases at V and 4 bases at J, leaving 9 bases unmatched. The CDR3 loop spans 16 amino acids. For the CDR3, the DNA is TGTGCCAGCAGCTTGACGGCCGTAGCGGGGGGATACGAGCAGTACTTC. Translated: CASSLTAVAGGYEQYF.

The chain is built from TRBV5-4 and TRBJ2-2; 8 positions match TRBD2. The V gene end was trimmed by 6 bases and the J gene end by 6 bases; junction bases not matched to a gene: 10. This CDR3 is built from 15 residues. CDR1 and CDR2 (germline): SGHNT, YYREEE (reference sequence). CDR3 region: CASTKRIGGAGELFF. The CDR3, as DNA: TGTGCCAGCACCAAACGTATCGGGGGGGCCGGGGAGCTGTTTTTT.

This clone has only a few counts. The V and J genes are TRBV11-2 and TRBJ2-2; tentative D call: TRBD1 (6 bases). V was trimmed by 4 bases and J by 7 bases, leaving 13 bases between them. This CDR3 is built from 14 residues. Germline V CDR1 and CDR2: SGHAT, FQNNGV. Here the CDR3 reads CASSYDRQVGELFF. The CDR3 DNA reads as TGTGCCAGCAGCTACGACCGACAGGTCGGGGAGCTGTTTTTT.

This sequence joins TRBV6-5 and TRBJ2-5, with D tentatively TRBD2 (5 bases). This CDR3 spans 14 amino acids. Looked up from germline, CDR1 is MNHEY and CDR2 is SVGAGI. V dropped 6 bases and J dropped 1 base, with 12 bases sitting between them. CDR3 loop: CASSLGVFQETQYF. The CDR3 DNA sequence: TGTGCCAGCAGCCTGGGAGTCTTCCAAGAGACCCAGTACTTC.

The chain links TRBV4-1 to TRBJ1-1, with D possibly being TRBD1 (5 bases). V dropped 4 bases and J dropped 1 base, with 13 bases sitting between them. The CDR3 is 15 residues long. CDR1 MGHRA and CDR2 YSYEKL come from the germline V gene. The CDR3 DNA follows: TGCGCCAGCAGCCCTCTTGCAGGGCCGAACACTGAAGCTTTCTTT. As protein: CASSPLAGPNTEAFF.

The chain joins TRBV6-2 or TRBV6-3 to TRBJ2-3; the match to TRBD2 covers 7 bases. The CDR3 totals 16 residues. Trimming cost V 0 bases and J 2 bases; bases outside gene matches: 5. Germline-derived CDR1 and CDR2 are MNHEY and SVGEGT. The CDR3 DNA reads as TGTGCCAGCAGTTACTCGACGGGGGGTCACACAGATACGCAGTATTTT. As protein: CASSYSTGGHTDTQYF.

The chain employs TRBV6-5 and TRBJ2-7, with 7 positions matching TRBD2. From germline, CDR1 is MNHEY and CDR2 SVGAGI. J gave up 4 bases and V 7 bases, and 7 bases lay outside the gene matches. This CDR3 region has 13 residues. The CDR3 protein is CASIPGGNYEQYF. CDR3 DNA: TGTGCCAGCATACCGGGGGGAAATTACGAGCAGTACTTC.

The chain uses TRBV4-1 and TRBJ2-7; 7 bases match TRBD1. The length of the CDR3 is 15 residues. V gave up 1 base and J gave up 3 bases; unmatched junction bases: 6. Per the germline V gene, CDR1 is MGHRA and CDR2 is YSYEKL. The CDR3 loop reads CASSQGTGWDYEQYF. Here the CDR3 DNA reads TGCGCCAGCAGCCAAGGGACAGGTTGGGACTACGAGCAGTACTTC.

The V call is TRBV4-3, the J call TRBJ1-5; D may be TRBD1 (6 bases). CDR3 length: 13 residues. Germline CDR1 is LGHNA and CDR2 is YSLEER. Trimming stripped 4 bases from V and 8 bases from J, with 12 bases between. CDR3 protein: CASSRDTGEPQHF. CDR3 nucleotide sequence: TGCGCCAGCAGCCGGGACACCGGGGAGCCCCAGCATTTT.

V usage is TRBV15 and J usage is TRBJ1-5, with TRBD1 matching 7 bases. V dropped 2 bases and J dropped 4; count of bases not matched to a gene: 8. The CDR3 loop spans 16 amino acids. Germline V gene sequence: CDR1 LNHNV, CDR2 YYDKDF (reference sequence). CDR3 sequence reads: CATSRRTGSGNQPQHF. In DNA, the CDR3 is TGTGCCACCAGCAGAAGGACAGGCTCGGGGAATCAGCCCCAGCATTTT.

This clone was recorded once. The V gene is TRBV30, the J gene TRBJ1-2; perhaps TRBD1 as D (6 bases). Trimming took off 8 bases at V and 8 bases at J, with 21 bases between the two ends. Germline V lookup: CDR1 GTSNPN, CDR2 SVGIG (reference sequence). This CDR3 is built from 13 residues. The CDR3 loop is CAGTPGGLGGYTF. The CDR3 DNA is TGTGCCGGGACCCCCGGGGGGCTAGGGGGCTACACCTTC.